The rows below give T cell receptor beta chains drawn from one sample of a study of Graves' ophthalmopathy and Graves' hyperthyroidism. Using its own MiXCR run on the multiplex PCR reads, TCRdb lists one record per CDR3 protein. The sample shows about 210,000 distinct CDR3 sequences, approximately 29% of them seen only once. Sequencing input: peripheral blood. All receptors come from a man aged 45-65 years with Graves' ophthalmopathy. Each CDR3 is given with its conserved first and last residue. The D gene is left open where the match is weak. Clone size is stated in some rows and not others, as once, few, many or a class when expanded.

j_call: TRBJ2-5
clone_size: many
v_call: TRBV5-1
d_call: .
cdr3_aa: CASSLGVRSQETQYF
cdr3_nt: TGCGCCAGCAGCTTGGGAGTCAGAAGTCAAGAGACCCAGTACTTC

j_call: TRBJ1-1
clone_size: .
v_call: TRBV6-1
d_call: .
cdr3_aa: CASTGPRNTEAFF
cdr3_nt: TGTGCCAGCACGGGCCCTAGGAACACTGAAGCTTTCTTT

j_call: TRBJ2-2
clone_size: many
v_call: TRBV6-1
d_call: .
cdr3_aa: CASSPTTSLAGELFF
cdr3_nt: TGTGCCAGCAGTCCCACGACTTCGCTGGCCGGGGAGCTGTTTTTT

j_call: TRBJ2-5
clone_size: many
v_call: TRBV7-9
d_call: TRBD1
cdr3_aa: CASSLGNRGAQYF
cdr3_nt: TGTGCCAGCAGCTTAGGAAACAGGGGAGCCCAGTACTTC

j_call: TRBJ2-2
clone_size: many
v_call: TRBV12-3/TRBV12-4
d_call: TRBD2
cdr3_aa: CASSLREAGELFF
cdr3_nt: TGTGCCAGCAGTTTGCGGGAGGCCGGGGAGCTGTTTTTT

j_call: TRBJ1-5
clone_size: many
v_call: TRBV30
d_call: .
cdr3_aa: CAWGTRFDQPQHF
cdr3_nt: TGTGCCTGGGGGACAAGGTTTGATCAGCCCCAGCATTTT

j_call: TRBJ2-5
clone_size: .
v_call: TRBV12-3/TRBV12-4
d_call: .
cdr3_aa: CASRPEGETQYF
cdr3_nt: TGTGCCAGCAGACCGGAGGGAGAGACCCAGTACTTC

j_call: TRBJ2-5
clone_size: .
v_call: TRBV7-2
d_call: TRBD2
cdr3_aa: CASSPALGEGFVTQYF
cdr3_nt: TGTGCCAGCAGCCCCGCCCTGGGGGAGGGATTTGTGACCCAGTACTTC

j_call: TRBJ2-7
clone_size: many
v_call: TRBV6-5
d_call: .
cdr3_aa: CASSPGQSPYEQYF
cdr3_nt: TGTGCCAGCAGCCCTGGACAGTCCCCCTACGAGCAGTACTTC

j_call: TRBJ1-5
clone_size: many
v_call: TRBV28
d_call: .
cdr3_aa: CASRTYSNQPQHF
cdr3_nt: TGTGCCAGCAGAACATATAGCAATCAGCCCCAGCATTTT

j_call: TRBJ1-2
clone_size: many
v_call: TRBV2
d_call: TRBD1
cdr3_aa: CASRAAGGDYGYTF
cdr3_nt: TGTGCCAGCAGAGCCGCAGGGGGCGACTATGGCTACACCTTC

j_call: TRBJ1-2
clone_size: many
v_call: TRBV2
d_call: TRBD1
cdr3_aa: CASSERRQGASLGYTF
cdr3_nt: TGTGCCAGCAGTGAAAGACGACAGGGGGCGAGTCTTGGCTACACCTTC

j_call: TRBJ1-2
clone_size: many
v_call: TRBV4-2
d_call: .
cdr3_aa: CASSQESSYGYTF
cdr3_nt: TGTGCCAGCAGCCAAGAGAGTTCATATGGCTACACCTTC

j_call: TRBJ1-6
clone_size: many
v_call: TRBV6-5
d_call: TRBD1
cdr3_aa: CASLGGTVNYNSPLHF
cdr3_nt: TGTGCCAGTCTTGGAGGGACAGTGAACTATAATTCACCCCTCCACTTT

j_call: TRBJ1-1
clone_size: many
v_call: TRBV3-1
d_call: TRBD1
cdr3_aa: CASSPRGGSNTEAFF
cdr3_nt: TGTGCCAGCAGCCCTCGAGGGGGCTCGAACACTGAAGCTTTCTTT

j_call: TRBJ1-1
clone_size: .
v_call: TRBV6-2/TRBV6-3
d_call: .
cdr3_aa: CASTRLPNTEAFF
cdr3_nt: TGTGCCAGCACGCGTCTTCCGAACACTGAAGCTTTCTTT

j_call: TRBJ2-5
clone_size: once
v_call: TRBV12-3/TRBV12-4
d_call: .
cdr3_aa: CASSRGAVQETQYF
cdr3_nt: TGTGCCAGCAGCCGGGGGGCGGTACAAGAGACCCAGTACTTC

j_call: TRBJ1-2
clone_size: many
v_call: TRBV5-8
d_call: .
cdr3_aa: CASSLNDRNYGYTF
cdr3_nt: TGTGCCAGCAGCTTGAATGACAGGAACTATGGCTACACCTTC

j_call: TRBJ2-2
clone_size: many
v_call: TRBV5-1
d_call: TRBD2
cdr3_aa: CASSLAGTSGSGAGELFF
cdr3_nt: TGCGCCAGCAGCCTAGCCGGGACTAGCGGGAGCGGAGCCGGGGAGCTGTTTTTT

j_call: TRBJ1-2
clone_size: .
v_call: TRBV5-1
d_call: .
cdr3_aa: CASSLGGQPNYGYTF
cdr3_nt: TGCGCCAGCAGCTTGGGTGGCCAGCCTAACTATGGCTACACCTTC

j_call: TRBJ2-7
clone_size: many
v_call: TRBV28
d_call: .
cdr3_aa: CASSPWRYEQYF
cdr3_nt: TGTGCCAGCAGCCCTTGGCGTTACGAGCAGTACTTC

j_call: TRBJ1-1
clone_size: many
v_call: TRBV6-2/TRBV6-3
d_call: TRBD1
cdr3_aa: CASNRDRLNTEAFF
cdr3_nt: TGTGCCAGCAACCGGGACAGGTTAAACACTGAAGCTTTCTTT

j_call: TRBJ1-1
clone_size: many
v_call: TRBV20-1
d_call: .
cdr3_aa: CSAIKHREGLMNTEAFF
cdr3_nt: TGCAGTGCGATTAAGCACAGGGAGGGATTGATGAACACTGAAGCTTTCTTT

j_call: TRBJ1-1
clone_size: .
v_call: TRBV30
d_call: TRBD1
cdr3_aa: CAGGQGEYTEAFF
cdr3_nt: TGTGCCGGGGGACAGGGGGAGTATACTGAAGCTTTCTTT

j_call: TRBJ1-2
clone_size: many
v_call: TRBV6-2/TRBV6-3
d_call: .
cdr3_aa: CASSSPRDGYGYTF
cdr3_nt: TGTGCCAGCAGTTCCCCACGGGACGGGTATGGCTACACCTTC

j_call: TRBJ2-5
clone_size: .
v_call: TRBV7-2
d_call: TRBD1
cdr3_aa: CASSSGTGGLETQYF
cdr3_nt: TGTGCCAGCAGCTCCGGGACAGGGGGGCTGGAGACCCAGTACTTC

j_call: TRBJ2-7
clone_size: .
v_call: TRBV7-8
d_call: TRBD1
cdr3_aa: CASSLRGTGSTYEQYF
cdr3_nt: TGTGCCAGCAGCTTAAGGGGGACAGGGAGCACCTACGAGCAGTACTTC

j_call: TRBJ2-7
clone_size: .
v_call: TRBV7-2
d_call: TRBD2
cdr3_aa: CASRLAGFYEQYF
cdr3_nt: TGTGCCAGCAGACTAGCGGGGTTTTACGAGCAGTACTTC

j_call: TRBJ1-3
clone_size: many
v_call: TRBV7-2
d_call: .
cdr3_aa: CASSLAAPWGNTIYF
cdr3_nt: TGTGCCAGCAGCTTGGCGGCACCCTGGGGAAACACCATATATTTT

j_call: TRBJ1-1
clone_size: many
v_call: TRBV30
d_call: TRBD1
cdr3_aa: CAWSVTGVEAFF
cdr3_nt: TGTGCCTGGAGTGTAACAGGGGTCGAAGCTTTCTTT

j_call: TRBJ2-5
clone_size: many
v_call: TRBV4-1
d_call: .
cdr3_aa: CASSQGPGVRETQYF
cdr3_nt: TGCGCCAGCAGCCAAGGGCCAGGGGTCAGGGAGACCCAGTACTTC

j_call: TRBJ2-5
clone_size: many
v_call: TRBV12-3/TRBV12-4
d_call: TRBD1
cdr3_aa: CASIKTGKETQYF
cdr3_nt: TGTGCCAGCATTAAGACAGGGAAGGAGACCCAGTACTTC

j_call: TRBJ2-7
clone_size: many
v_call: TRBV28
d_call: TRBD2
cdr3_aa: CASSLTSGEQYF
cdr3_nt: TGTGCCAGCAGTTTAACTAGCGGCGAGCAGTACTTC

j_call: TRBJ1-1
clone_size: .
v_call: TRBV7-3
d_call: .
cdr3_aa: CASSLSGVSEAFF
cdr3_nt: TGTGCCAGCAGCTTGAGTGGGGTATCTGAAGCTTTCTTT

j_call: TRBJ1-2
clone_size: .
v_call: TRBV27
d_call: .
cdr3_aa: CASRRGTELHALYGYTF
cdr3_nt: TGTGCCAGCCGAAGGGGAACAGAGCTTCATGCTCTCTATGGCTACACCTTC

j_call: TRBJ2-5
clone_size: once
v_call: TRBV12-3/TRBV12-4
d_call: TRBD1
cdr3_aa: CASSRQGGRRQETQYF
cdr3_nt: TGTGCCAGCAGCCGACAGGGGGGGAGGCGGCAAGAGACCCAGTACTTC

j_call: TRBJ2-2
clone_size: many
v_call: TRBV20-1
d_call: .
cdr3_aa: CSARVSGTFTGELFF
cdr3_nt: TGCAGTGCTAGAGTCTCCGGGACCTTCACCGGGGAGCTGTTTTTT

j_call: TRBJ2-7
clone_size: many
v_call: TRBV14
d_call: TRBD2
cdr3_aa: CASSQGGSGRGMYEQYF
cdr3_nt: TGTGCCAGCAGCCAAGGTGGATCCGGGAGGGGGATGTACGAGCAGTACTTC

j_call: TRBJ2-2
clone_size: many
v_call: TRBV13
d_call: .
cdr3_aa: CASSPVPGVEGGELFF
cdr3_nt: TGTGCCAGCAGCCCCGTGCCAGGGGTCGAAGGCGGGGAGCTGTTTTTT

j_call: TRBJ2-7
clone_size: many
v_call: TRBV6-2/TRBV6-3
d_call: .
cdr3_aa: CASSKTSSGEQYF
cdr3_nt: TGTGCCAGCAGTAAGACCTCCAGCGGCGAGCAGTACTTC

j_call: TRBJ1-5
clone_size: many
v_call: TRBV12-3/TRBV12-4
d_call: .
cdr3_aa: CASSLAAGGDSNQPQHF
cdr3_nt: TGTGCCAGCAGTTTAGCGGCAGGTGGGGATAGCAATCAGCCCCAGCATTTT

j_call: TRBJ1-6
clone_size: many
v_call: TRBV15
d_call: .
cdr3_aa: CATSREGLDRRRNSPLHF
cdr3_nt: TGTGCCACCAGCAGAGAGGGGCTAGATCGGCGGCGGAATTCACCCCTCCACTTT

j_call: TRBJ2-7
clone_size: .
v_call: TRBV6-2/TRBV6-3
d_call: .
cdr3_aa: CASSYQPDAHEQYF
cdr3_nt: TGTGCCAGCAGTTACCAGCCAGATGCCCACGAGCAGTACTTC

j_call: TRBJ2-7
clone_size: .
v_call: TRBV27
d_call: .
cdr3_aa: CASREDGTRTYEQYF
cdr3_nt: TGTGCCAGCAGGGAGGACGGGACTCGCACCTACGAGCAGTACTTC

j_call: TRBJ2-5
clone_size: many
v_call: TRBV20-1
d_call: TRBD1
cdr3_aa: CSASSYRDRDQETQYF
cdr3_nt: TGCAGTGCTAGTAGTTACCGGGACAGAGACCAAGAGACCCAGTACTTC

j_call: TRBJ2-7
clone_size: .
v_call: TRBV27
d_call: TRBD1
cdr3_aa: CASSLKAVLGQGLEQYF
cdr3_nt: TGTGCCAGCAGTTTAAAGGCCGTGTTGGGACAGGGGCTGGAGCAGTACTTC

j_call: TRBJ2-7
clone_size: many
v_call: TRBV7-8
d_call: .
cdr3_aa: CASSSLLDVGRGSYEQYF
cdr3_nt: TGTGCCAGCAGCTCACTATTGGACGTGGGCAGGGGCTCCTACGAGCAGTACTTC

j_call: TRBJ1-3
clone_size: many
v_call: TRBV30
d_call: .
cdr3_aa: CAWSIQQRWVDTIYF
cdr3_nt: TGTGCCTGGAGTATACAACAGCGTTGGGTGGACACCATATATTTT

j_call: TRBJ2-7
clone_size: many
v_call: TRBV7-6
d_call: TRBD2
cdr3_aa: CASSLEVGLASHEQYF
cdr3_nt: TGTGCCAGCAGCTTAGAAGTCGGACTAGCGTCCCACGAGCAGTACTTC

j_call: TRBJ2-7
clone_size: many
v_call: TRBV7-9
d_call: TRBD1
cdr3_aa: CASSTPGQGKYEQYF
cdr3_nt: TGTGCCAGCAGCACTCCGGGACAGGGGAAGTACGAGCAGTACTTC

j_call: TRBJ2-5
clone_size: many
v_call: TRBV5-1
d_call: .
cdr3_aa: CASSLVQETQYF
cdr3_nt: TGCGCCAGCAGCTTGGTTCAAGAGACCCAGTACTTC

j_call: TRBJ2-2
clone_size: many
v_call: TRBV7-2
d_call: .
cdr3_aa: CASSLVWDYTGELFF
cdr3_nt: TGTGCCAGCAGCTTAGTGTGGGATTACACCGGGGAGCTGTTTTTT